Listed here is a single T cell receptor beta chain. Its antigen is not identified. This sample was taken from a study of beta chain features in type 1 diabetes. Study-level points and caveats: TCRB rearrangement may or may not be influenced by HLA type; here this remained unresolved. Shortening of TCRB CDR3s, moderate but significant, appeared in all four CD4+ subsets of Type 1 diabetes patients. Healthy donors had naive, central memory and Treg TCRB repertoires that appeared less similar than those seen among patients.

Germline V gene sequence: CDR1 SQVTM, CDR2 ANQGSEA. V shed 5 bases and J shed 4 bases, with 9 bases lying between them. This CDR3 is 12 amino acids long. The study reverse transcribed the entire isolated RNA, so it sequenced expressed TCRB transcripts. Method: immunoSEQ multiplex PCR; TCRdb's copy keeps in-frame clones and lacks some. Of some 240,000 clones detected, under 20% appear once; the ten largest clones hold about 0.085%. The chain recombines TRBV29-1 with TRBJ1-3; no clear D gene. Sequencing input: naive CD4+ T cells from blood. The TCR sequence derives from a man in his thirties or forties with type 1 diabetes. In DNA, the CDR3 is TGCAGCGTTTCTGAGGCGGGAAACACCATATATTTT. Amino acids: CSVSEAGNTIYF. Supplemented by reference TRBV29-1 and TRBJ1-3, the full variable domain reads SAVISQKPSRDICQRGTSLTIQCQVDSQVTMMFWYRQQPGQSLTLIATANQGSEATYESGFVIDKFPISRPNLTFSTLTVSNMSPEDSSIYLCSVSEAGNTIYFGEGSWLTVV.